Listed here is a single TCR beta chain. Its antigen is currently not known. Per-base quality was not reported, and no clone a single base away is much larger than it. This entry belongs to a study of blood T cell repertoires in COVID-19 (dated by TCRdb to the early 2020s). Context from the whole study: Samples covering the acute and convalescent phases of COVID-19 were provided by collaborators in the United States, Italy and Spain. The samples were drawn from two sources: the first 160 participants of the ongoing ImmuneRACE study, and about 1,300 subjects contributed by 6 global collaborators. The repertoires were made available in a free public database intended to serve as a resource for research on the immune response to SARS-CoV-2. The dataset comprised deeply sampled blood TCRbeta repertoires from subjects exposed to, actively infected with, or recovered from COVID-19. HLA class I and class II types, where available, came from metadata supplied by the sample provider rather than from assay-based typing. The material from the prospective study consisted of cDNA or gDNA derived from T cells, B-cell-depleted T cells, or PBMCs. Sample metadata almost always included a de-identified subject ID, COVID-19 status, age in years and sex. The research as a whole found: The amount of clinical and demographic metadata varied by source and participant and was provided uncurated.

The collaborating institutions used their own protocols to collect whole blood in K2EDTA tubes. For TCRbeta analysis, collaborator samples were shipped as frozen whole blood, as isolated PBMCs, or as DNA extracted from either sample type. The germline V gene encodes CDR1 SGHNT and CDR2 YYREEE (reference sequence). CDR3 length: 15 amino acids, cysteine to phenylalanine. Just CDR3 DNA is preserved here, 45 bases in frame from base 1. V lost 0 bases and J lost 0 bases; the stretch between them is 7 bases long. The immunoSEQ Assay, a bias-controlled multiplex PCR, was used to amplify TCRbeta CDR3 regions from genomic DNA. The authors processed their data as follows. Within the assay, amplification of reference gene primers was used to estimate how many nucleated cells each sample contained. To quantify the absolute abundance of each unique TCRbeta CDR3 rearrangement, sequence reads were collapsed and filtered. For each sample, productive Simpson clonality was calculated as the square root of Simpson's diversity index across productive rearrangements. The immuneACCESS repertoire file appears here via TCRdb, limited to in-frame rearrangements. These files lack a portion of the clones; in checked studies, under half of the deficit traces to unresolved V genes, and the cause of the others is not known. V, J and clone size are taken as reported in that table, and D and trimming were inferred from the DNA itself. This sample holds roughly 55,000 clones; about three quarters were observed only once. The biggest ten clones account for about 15% of the sample.

The sequence joins TRBV5-4 to TRBJ1-3; the D gene assignment is ambiguous. The specimen was peripheral blood. The TCR comes from a human donor with active or convalescent COVID-19. The donor label of this sample is uncertain. Here is the DNA: TGTGCCAGCAGCTTGGGCCGGAGCTCTGGAAACACCATATATTTT. This encodes CASSLGRSSGNTIYF. With all but the CDR3 taken from the reference TRBV5-4 and TRBJ1-3 genes, the full variable domain is: ETGVTQSPTHLIKTRGQQVTLRCSSQSGHNTVSWYQQALGQGPQFIFQYYREEENGRGNFPPRFSGLQFPNYSSELNVNALELDDSALYLCASSLGRSSGNTIYFGEGSWLTVV.